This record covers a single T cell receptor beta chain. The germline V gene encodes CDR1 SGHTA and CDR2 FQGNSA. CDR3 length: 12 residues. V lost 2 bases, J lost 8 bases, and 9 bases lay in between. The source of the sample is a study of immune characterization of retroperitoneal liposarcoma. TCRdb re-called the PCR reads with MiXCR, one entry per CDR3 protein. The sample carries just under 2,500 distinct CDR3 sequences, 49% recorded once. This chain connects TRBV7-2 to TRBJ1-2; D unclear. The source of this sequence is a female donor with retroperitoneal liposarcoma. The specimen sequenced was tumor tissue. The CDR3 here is CASSLSLGGYTF. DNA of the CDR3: TGTGCCAGCAGCTTAAGCTTGGGAGGCTACACCTTC. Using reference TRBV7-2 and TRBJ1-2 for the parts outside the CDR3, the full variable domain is GAGVSQSPSNKVTEKGKDVELRCDPISGHTALYWYRQSLGQGLEFLIYFQGNSAPDKSGLPSDRFSAERTGGSVSTLTIQRTQQEDSAVYLCASSLSLGGYTFGSGTRLTVV.